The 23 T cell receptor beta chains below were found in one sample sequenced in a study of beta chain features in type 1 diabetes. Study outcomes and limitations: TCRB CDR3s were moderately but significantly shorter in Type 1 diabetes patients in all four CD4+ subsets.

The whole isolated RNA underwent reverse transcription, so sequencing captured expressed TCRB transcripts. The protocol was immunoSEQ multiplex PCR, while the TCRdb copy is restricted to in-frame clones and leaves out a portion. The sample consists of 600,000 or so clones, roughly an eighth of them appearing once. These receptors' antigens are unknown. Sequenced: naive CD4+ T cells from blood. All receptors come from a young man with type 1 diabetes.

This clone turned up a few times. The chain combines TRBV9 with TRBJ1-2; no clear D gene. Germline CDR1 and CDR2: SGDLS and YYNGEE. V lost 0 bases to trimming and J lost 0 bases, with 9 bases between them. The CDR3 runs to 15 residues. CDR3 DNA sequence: TGTGCCAGCAGCGTAGAAGCAGGATCTAACTATGGCTACACCTTC. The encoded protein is CASSVEAGSNYGYTF. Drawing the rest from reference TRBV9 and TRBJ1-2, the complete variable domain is DSGVTQTPKHLITATGQRVTLRCSPRSGDLSVYWYQQSLDQGLQFLIQYYNGEERAKGNILERFSAQQFPDLHSELNLSSLELGDSALYFCASSVEAGSNYGYTFGSGTRLTVV.

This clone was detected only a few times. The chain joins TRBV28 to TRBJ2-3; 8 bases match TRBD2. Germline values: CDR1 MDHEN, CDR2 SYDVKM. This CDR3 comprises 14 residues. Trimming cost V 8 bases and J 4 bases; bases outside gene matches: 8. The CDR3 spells CASREGAGSDTQYF. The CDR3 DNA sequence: TGTGCCAGCCGGGAGGGCGCGGGGTCAGATACGCAGTATTTT. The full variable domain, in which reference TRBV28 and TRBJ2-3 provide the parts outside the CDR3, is DVKVTQSSRYLVKRTGEKVFLECVQDMDHENMFWYRQDPGLGLRLIYFSYDVKMKEKGDIPEGYSVSREKKERFSLILESASTNQTSMYLCASREGAGSDTQYFGPGTRLTVL.

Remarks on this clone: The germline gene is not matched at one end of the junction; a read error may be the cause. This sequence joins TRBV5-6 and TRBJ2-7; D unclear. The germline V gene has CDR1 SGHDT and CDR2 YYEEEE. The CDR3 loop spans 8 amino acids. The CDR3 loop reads CASSLGRF. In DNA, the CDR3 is TGTGCCAGCAGCCTTGGACGCTTC.

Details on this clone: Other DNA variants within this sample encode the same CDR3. Here the CDR3 DNA reads TGCAGCGTTGAAGGCAGATTGAACACTGAAGCTTTCTTT. It specifies CSVEGRLNTEAFF. The chain joins TRBV29-1 to TRBJ1-1; no reliable D call. The CDR3 runs to 13 residues. CDR1 and CDR2 from the germline V gene are SQVTM and ANQGSEA. V was trimmed by 1 base and J by 0 bases, leaving 6 bases between them.

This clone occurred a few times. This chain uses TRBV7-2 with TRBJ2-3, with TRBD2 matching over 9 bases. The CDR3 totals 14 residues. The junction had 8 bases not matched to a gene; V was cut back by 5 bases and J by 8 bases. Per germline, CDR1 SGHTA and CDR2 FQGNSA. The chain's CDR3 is CASSPGTSPGTQYF. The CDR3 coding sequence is TGTGCCAGCAGCCCCGGGACTAGCCCCGGTACGCAGTATTTT.

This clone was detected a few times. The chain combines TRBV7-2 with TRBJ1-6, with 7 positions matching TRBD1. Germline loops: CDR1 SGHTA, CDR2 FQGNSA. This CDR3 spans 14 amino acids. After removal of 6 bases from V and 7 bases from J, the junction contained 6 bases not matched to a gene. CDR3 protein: CASRHRGRNSPLHF. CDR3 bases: TGTGCCAGCAGACACAGGGGTCGCAATTCACCCCTCCACTTT. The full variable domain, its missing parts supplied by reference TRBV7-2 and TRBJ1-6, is GAGVSQSPSNKVTEKGKDVELRCDPISGHTALYWYRQSLGQGLEFLIYFQGNSAPDKSGLPSDRFSAERTGGSVSTLTIQRTQQEDSAVYLCASRHRGRNSPLHFGNGTRLTVT.

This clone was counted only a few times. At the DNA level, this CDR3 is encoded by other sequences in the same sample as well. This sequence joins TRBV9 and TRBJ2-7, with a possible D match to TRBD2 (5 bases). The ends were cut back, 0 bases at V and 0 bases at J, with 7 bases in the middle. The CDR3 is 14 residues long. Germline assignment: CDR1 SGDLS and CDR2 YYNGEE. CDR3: CASSVAEGSYEQYF. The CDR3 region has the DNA TGTGCCAGCAGCGTAGCTGAGGGCTCCTACGAGCAGTACTTC.

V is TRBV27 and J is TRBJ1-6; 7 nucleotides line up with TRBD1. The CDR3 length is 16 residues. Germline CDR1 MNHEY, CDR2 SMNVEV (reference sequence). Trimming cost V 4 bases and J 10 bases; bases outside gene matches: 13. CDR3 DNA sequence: TGTGCCAGCAGTTCCCCAGGGGGACTGAGTAAGTCACCCCTCCACTTT. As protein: CASSSPGGLSKSPLHF.

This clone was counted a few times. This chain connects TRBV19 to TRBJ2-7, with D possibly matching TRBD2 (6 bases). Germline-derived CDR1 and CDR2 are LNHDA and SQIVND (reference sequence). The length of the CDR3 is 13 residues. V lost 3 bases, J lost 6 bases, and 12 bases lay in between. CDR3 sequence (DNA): TGTGCCAGTAGTATCCAGCGGGTGAGCGAGCAGTACTTC. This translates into CASSIQRVSEQYF.

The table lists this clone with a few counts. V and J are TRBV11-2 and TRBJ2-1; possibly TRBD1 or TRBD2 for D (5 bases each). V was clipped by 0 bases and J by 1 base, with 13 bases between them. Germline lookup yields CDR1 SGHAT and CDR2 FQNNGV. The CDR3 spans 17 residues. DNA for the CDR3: TGTGCCAGCAGCTTAGATCCTCGAGGGGCGTCCTACAATGAGCAGTTCTTC. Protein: CASSLDPRGASYNEQFF.

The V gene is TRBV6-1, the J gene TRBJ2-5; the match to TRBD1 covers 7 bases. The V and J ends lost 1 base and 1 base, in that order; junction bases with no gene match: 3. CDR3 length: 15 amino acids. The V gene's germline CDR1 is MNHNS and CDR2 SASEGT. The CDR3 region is CASSEGQGIQETQYF. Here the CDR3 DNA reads TGTGCCAGCAGTGAAGGACAGGGTATCCAAGAGACCCAGTACTTC.

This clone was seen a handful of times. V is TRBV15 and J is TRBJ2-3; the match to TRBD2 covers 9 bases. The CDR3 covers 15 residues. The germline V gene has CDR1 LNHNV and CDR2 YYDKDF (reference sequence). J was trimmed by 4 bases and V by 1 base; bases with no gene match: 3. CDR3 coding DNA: TGTGCCACCAGCAGAGTCGCTAGCGGGGCAGATACGCAGTATTTT. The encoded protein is CATSRVASGADTQYF.

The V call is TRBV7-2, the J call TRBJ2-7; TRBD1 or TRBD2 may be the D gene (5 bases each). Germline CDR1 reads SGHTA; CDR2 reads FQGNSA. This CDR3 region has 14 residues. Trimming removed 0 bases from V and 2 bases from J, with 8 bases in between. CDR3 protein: CASSLAGDPYEQYF. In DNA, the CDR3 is TGTGCCAGCAGCTTAGCCGGGGACCCCTACGAGCAGTACTTC.

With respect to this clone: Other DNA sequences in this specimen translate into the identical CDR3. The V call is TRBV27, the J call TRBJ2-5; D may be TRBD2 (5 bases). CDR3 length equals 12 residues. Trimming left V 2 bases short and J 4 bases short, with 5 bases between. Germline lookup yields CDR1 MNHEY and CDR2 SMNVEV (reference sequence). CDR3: CASSLSGETQYF. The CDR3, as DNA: TGTGCCAGCAGTTTAAGCGGAGAGACCCAGTACTTC.

The CDR3 DNA is TGTGCCAGCAGCGGTCAGCCCCAGCATTTT. Translating it yields CASSGQPQHF. This sequence joins TRBV9 and TRBJ1-5, with no clear D. This CDR3 has 10 residues. CDR1 and CDR2 from the germline V gene are SGDLS and YYNGEE. Between the trimmed V and J ends, which lost 3 bases and 6 bases, there was a span of 1 base.

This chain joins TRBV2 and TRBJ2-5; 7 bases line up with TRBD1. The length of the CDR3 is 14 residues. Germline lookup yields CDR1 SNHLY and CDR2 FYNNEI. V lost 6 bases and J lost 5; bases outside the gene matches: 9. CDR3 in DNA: TGTGCCAGCAGCGCCAGACAGGGCGCGGAGACCCAGTACTTC. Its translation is CASSARQGAETQYF.

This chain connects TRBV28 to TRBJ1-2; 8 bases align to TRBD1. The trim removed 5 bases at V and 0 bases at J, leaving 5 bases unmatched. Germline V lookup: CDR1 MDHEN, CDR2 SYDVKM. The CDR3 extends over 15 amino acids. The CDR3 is CASSPADRANYGYTF. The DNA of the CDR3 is TGTGCCAGCAGTCCTGCGGACAGGGCTAACTATGGCTACACCTTC.

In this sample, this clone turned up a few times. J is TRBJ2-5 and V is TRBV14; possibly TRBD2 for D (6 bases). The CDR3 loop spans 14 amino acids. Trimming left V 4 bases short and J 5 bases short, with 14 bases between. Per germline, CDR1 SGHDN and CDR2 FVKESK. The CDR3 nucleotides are TGTGCCAGCAGCCCCTCGGGGGTCCGGGAGACCCAGTACTTC. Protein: CASSPSGVRETQYF. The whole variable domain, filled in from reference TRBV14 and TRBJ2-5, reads EAGVTQFPSHSVIEKGQTVTLRCDPISGHDNLYWYRRVMGKEIKFLLHFVKESKQDESGMPNNRFLAERTGGTYSTLKVQPAELEDSGVYFCASSPSGVRETQYFGPGTRLLVL.

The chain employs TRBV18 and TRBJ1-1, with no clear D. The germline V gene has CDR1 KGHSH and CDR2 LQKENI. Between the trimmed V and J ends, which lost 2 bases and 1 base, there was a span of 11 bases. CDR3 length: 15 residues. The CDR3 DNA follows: TGTGCCAGCTCACCAAATCCCCCGGGGAACACTGAAGCTTTCTTT. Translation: CASSPNPPGNTEAFF.

DNA for the CDR3: TGTGCCAGCAGCTTTTTAGAGCAAGAGACCCAGTACTTC. It yields the protein CASSFLEQETQYF. The gene calls are TRBV7-2 and TRBJ2-5, with unresolved D. The V gene lost 3 bases and the J gene lost 2 bases, with 7 bases spanning the gap. The CDR3 loop spans 13 amino acids. CDR1 and CDR2 (germline): SGHTA, FQGNSA. Combining the CDR3 with reference TRBV7-2 and TRBJ2-5 gives the whole variable domain GAGVSQSPSNKVTEKGKDVELRCDPISGHTALYWYRQSLGQGLEFLIYFQGNSAPDKSGLPSDRFSAERTGGSVSTLTIQRTQQEDSAVYLCASSFLEQETQYFGPGTRLLVL.

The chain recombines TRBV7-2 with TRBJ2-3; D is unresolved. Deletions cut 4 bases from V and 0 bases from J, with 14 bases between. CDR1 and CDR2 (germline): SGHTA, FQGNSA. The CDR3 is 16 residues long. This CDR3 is CASSSSRLISTDTQYF. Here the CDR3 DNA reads TGTGCCAGCAGCTCCTCCAGGCTAATAAGCACAGATACGCAGTATTTT.

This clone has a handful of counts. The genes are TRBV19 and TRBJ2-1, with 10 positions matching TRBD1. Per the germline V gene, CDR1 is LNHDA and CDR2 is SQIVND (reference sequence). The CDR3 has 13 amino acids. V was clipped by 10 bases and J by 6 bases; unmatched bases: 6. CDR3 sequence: CATSGTGVNEQFF. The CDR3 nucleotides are TGTGCCACCTCCGGGACAGGGGTCAATGAGCAGTTCTTC. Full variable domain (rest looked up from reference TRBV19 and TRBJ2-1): DGGITQSPKYLFRKEGQNVTLSCEQNLNHDAMYWYRQDPGQGLRLIYYSQIVNDFQKGDIAEGYSVSREKKESFPLTVTSAQKNPTAFYLCATSGTGVNEQFFGPGTRLTVL.

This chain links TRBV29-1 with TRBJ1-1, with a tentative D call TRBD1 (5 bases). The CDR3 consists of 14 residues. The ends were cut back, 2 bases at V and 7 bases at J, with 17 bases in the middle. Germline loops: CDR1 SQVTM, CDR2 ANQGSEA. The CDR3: CSVERGRGGSEAFF. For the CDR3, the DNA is TGCAGCGTTGAAAGGGGTCGGGGGGGTAGTGAAGCTTTCTTT.